Following are 8 T cell receptor beta chains from one sample sequenced in a study of Graves' ophthalmopathy and Graves' hyperthyroidism. Amplification targeted the TCR beta CDR3 regions, with RNA transcripts as the source material. First-round RT-PCR employed HTBI primers, with a second-round multiplex PCR after it. TCRdb ran MiXCR on the multiplex PCR reads and lists one entry per CDR3 protein. This table holds approximately 1.2 million distinct CDR3 sequences, approximately 35% found once. Sequenced input: peripheral blood or thyroid tissue (not recorded which). Source of these receptors: an adult man with Graves' hyperthyroidism.

This clonotype was detected a few times. V usage is TRBV4-1 and J usage is TRBJ1-1, with D unresolved. This CDR3 comprises 17 residues. Trimming removed 3 bases at V and 3 bases at J, with 20 bases between. Germline CDR1 and CDR2: MGHRA and YSYEKL. CDR3 nucleotides: TGCGCCAGCAGCCATGTGGCAGCCGTCCGATTGGACACTGAAGCTTTCTTT. This sequence encodes CASSHVAAVRLDTEAFF.

The V call is TRBV7-8, the J call TRBJ1-1; a possible D gene is TRBD1 (6 bases). V lost 0 bases to trimming and J lost 4 bases, with 15 bases between them. CDR3 length: 16 residues. Per germline, CDR1 SGHVS and CDR2 FQNEAQ. The CDR3 is CASSLAVFAGVTEAFF. Here the CDR3 DNA reads TGTGCCAGCAGCTTAGCGGTATTCGCAGGGGTCACTGAAGCTTTCTTT.

V is TRBV5-1 and J is TRBJ2-2, with 8 bases that match TRBD1. V lost 3 bases to trimming and J lost 5 bases; unmatched junction nucleotides: 12. This CDR3 contains 17 residues. Germline-derived CDR1 and CDR2 are SGHRS and YFSETQ. The CDR3 DNA is TGCGCCAGCAGCTCCATACATCGACAGGGGCGGACCGGGGAGCTGTTTTTT. As protein: CASSSIHRQGRTGELFF.

At least ten counts were recorded for this clonotype. The chain combines TRBV24-1 with TRBJ1-2; tentative D call: TRBD1 (5 bases). The V end lost 5 bases, the J end lost 7 bases, and 16 bases lay between the germline ends. Germline V gene lookup returns CDR1 KGHDR and CDR2 SFDVKD. The length of the CDR3 is 14 residues. The CDR3 coding sequence is TGTGCCACCAGTGCATCCTCGGGGGTAGGTGGCTACACCTTC. Encoded protein: CATSASSGVGGYTF.

This clonotype was seen at least ten times. As DNA, the CDR3 is TGTGCCAGCAGCCCTGGACAGGCGGCGAATAATTCACCCCTCCACTTT. This encodes CASSPGQAANNSPLHF. J is TRBJ1-6 and V is TRBV7-9, with TRBD1 identical over 7 bases. CDR3 length: 16 residues. The germline V gene encodes CDR1 SEHNR and CDR2 FQNEAQ (reference sequence). J gave up 5 bases and V 5 bases, and 9 bases lay outside the gene matches.

Only a few counts were recorded for this clonotype. The CDR3 spells CASSLPPGTSGRQYF. In DNA, the CDR3 is TGTGCCAGCAGCTTACCCCCCGGGACTAGCGGGAGGCAGTACTTC. The chain carries TRBV7-2 and TRBJ2-7; 14 positions agree with TRBD2. With 2 bases clipped from V and 9 bases from J, the junction kept 6 bases outside the gene matches. This CDR3 is 15 amino acids long. Germline CDR1 and CDR2: SGHTA and FQGNSA. Drawing the rest from reference TRBV7-2 and TRBJ2-7, the complete variable domain is GAGVSQSPSNKVTEKGKDVELRCDPISGHTALYWYRQSLGQGLEFLIYFQGNSAPDKSGLPSDRFSAERTGGSVSTLTIQRTQQEDSAVYLCASSLPPGTSGRQYFGPGTRLTVT.

A note on this clonotype: A junction end diverges from the germline sequence, so it may reflect a read error. The chain recombines TRBV20-1 with TRBJ2-2; D is possibly TRBD1 (6 bases). Germline CDR1 and CDR2: DFQATT and SNEGSKA (reference sequence). This CDR3 has 15 residues. The CDR3 loop reads CSARLAGVNTGELSW. As DNA, the CDR3 is TGCAGTGCTAGATTAGCAGGGGTCAACACCGGGGAGCTGTCTTGG.

Many counts were recorded for this clonotype. The V and J genes are TRBV27 and TRBJ2-7; the D gene is possibly TRBD2 (5 bases). The CDR3 contains 12 residues. Germline assignment: CDR1 MNHEY and CDR2 SMNVEV (reference sequence). Trimming left V 6 bases short and J 4 bases short, with 10 bases between. The CDR3, as DNA: TGTGCCAGCAGCTTACCGGGATACGAGCAGTACTTC. This encodes CASSLPGYEQYF.